A selection of T cell receptor beta chains follows, all from one sample in a study of post-analysis software for immune sequencing data. TCRdb re-derived calls from the PCR reads in MiXCR, one entry per CDR3 protein. The sample has roughly 670,000 distinct CDR3 sequences, roughly three fifths seen once. Sequences were obtained from blood. These receptors all stem from a girl aged 2 to 9 with multiple sclerosis. Both conserved end residues are part of each CDR3. D genes are given only for firm matches. Size values are once, few and many counts, or a class for expanded clones, and some rows have none.

J	size	V	D	DNA	CDR3
TRBJ1-2	few	TRBV4-2	NA	TGTGCCAGCAGCCAAGAAGAGTGGTCGGGGGGTGGAGGCTACACCTTC	CASSQEEWSGGGGYTF
TRBJ1-5	NA	TRBV29-1	NA	TGCAGCGTAGGGGACGGGGTCGGGCAGCCCCAGCATTTT	CSVGDGVGQPQHF
TRBJ2-1	NA	TRBV29-1	TRBD1	TGCAGCGTTTTGTGGGACAGGGTCAACAATGAGCAGTTCTTC	CSVLWDRVNNEQFF
TRBJ2-1	NA	TRBV29-1	TRBD1	TGCAGCGTTGAAGATGGGACAGGGAGCACCTACAATGAGCAGTTCTTC	CSVEDGTGSTYNEQFF
TRBJ1-1	NA	TRBV7-2	NA	TGTGCCAGCAGCCCGGGCCGTTGGAACACTGAAGCTTTCTTT	CASSPGRWNTEAFF
TRBJ2-3	few	TRBV4-1	NA	TGCGCCAGCAGCCAAGATTTAGTGAATACGCAGTATTTT	CASSQDLVNTQYF
TRBJ1-1	NA	TRBV28	NA	TGTGCCAGCAGTCCCCCCCAGGGGACGGGCACTGAAGCTTTCTTT	CASSPPQGTGTEAFF
TRBJ2-1	few	TRBV12-3/TRBV12-4	NA	TGTGCCAGCACCTCCCGGCAGGCCCCTTACAATGAGCAGTTCTTC	CASTSRQAPYNEQFF
TRBJ2-7	few	TRBV4-1	NA	TGCGCCAGCAGCCAAGATGGGGGCTCCTACGAGCAGTACTTC	CASSQDGGSYEQYF
TRBJ2-5	NA	TRBV4-2	NA	TGTGCCAGCAGCCAAGATTTGCTCTGGGAGCAGTACTTC	CASSQDLLWEQYF
TRBJ1-6	NA	TRBV6-5	NA	TGTGCCAGCAGTAATAATTCACCCCTCCACTTT	CASSNNSPLHF
TRBJ2-7	few	TRBV3-1	NA	TGTGCCAGCAGCGAGGCAGGAACCGAGCAGTACTTC	CASSEAGTEQYF
TRBJ1-5	once	TRBV3-1	NA	TGTGCCAGCAGCCAGTCCTTGGGCTTAGGGAATCAGCCCCAGCATTTT	CASSQSLGLGNQPQHF
TRBJ1-1	NA	TRBV5-1	TRBD1	TGCGCCAGCAGCCAGGGGGCTATAACTGAAGCTTTCTTT	CASSQGAITEAFF
TRBJ2-1	NA	TRBV7-3	NA	TGTGCCAGCAGCCCTGATACAAGCTCCTACAATGAGCAGTTCTTC	CASSPDTSSYNEQFF
TRBJ2-3	NA	TRBV7-9	TRBD2	TGTGCCAGCAGCTCCGGACTAGCGGGGGGCCCCCGCTCCACAGATACGCAGTATTTT	CASSSGLAGGPRSTDTQYF
TRBJ2-1	few	TRBV19	NA	TGTGCCAGTACCGGGGGCGTAACCTACAATGAGCAGTTCTTC	CASTGGVTYNEQFF
TRBJ2-7	few	TRBV5-1	TRBD2	TGCGCCAGCAGCGCACTAGCGGCAACCTACGAGCAGTACTTC	CASSALAATYEQYF
TRBJ2-1	NA	TRBV6-5	TRBD1	TGTGCCAGCAGCCTCGAGGGCCCAGGGGGAGAGCAGTTCTTC	CASSLEGPGGEQFF
TRBJ2-3	few	TRBV11-2	TRBD1	TGTGCCAGCAGCCACGGACAGGAGTGGAGCACAGATACGCAGTATTTT	CASSHGQEWSTDTQYF